These 31 T cell receptor beta chains originate from one sample sequenced in a study of shared clonotypes between healthy human individuals. The protocol was immunoSEQ multiplex PCR, while the TCRdb copy is restricted to in-frame clones and leaves out a portion. The sample has roughly 1,600,000 clones, approximately 98.5% seen once. The sample comprised naive CD4+ T cells sorted from blood. Subset here: CD45RA+ positively selected. These receptor sequences come from a man aged 25-40 years in good health.

The chain is built from TRBV7-2 and TRBJ2-5, with 8 bases lining up with TRBD1. The CDR3 consists of 15 residues. Trimming took 5 bases from V and 1 from J; bases not matched to a gene: 6. Germline V gene lookup returns CDR1 SGHTA and CDR2 FQGNSA. The CDR3 region has the DNA TGTGCCAGCAGCGAGGGACAGGCCCTCCAAGAGACCCAGTACTTC. Translation: CASSEGQALQETQYF.

The rearrangement uses TRBV10-3 and TRBJ2-7; 10 bases line up with TRBD1. Germline CDR1 reads ENHRY; CDR2 reads SYGVKD. CDR3 size: 20 residues. V gave up 7 bases and J gave up 9 bases; unmatched junction bases: 30. The CDR3 DNA sequence: TGTGCCATCACGGCGGGCCCGGGACAGGGGACTCCGACGGATTATCTGGGGCAGTACTTC. Encoded protein: CAITAGPGQGTPTDYLGQYF.

The chain recombines TRBV2 with TRBJ2-1, with TRBD2 matching over 10 bases. Losses at the gene ends were 6 bases for V and 8 bases for J; bases not matched to a gene: 1. The V gene's germline CDR1 is SNHLY and CDR2 FYNNEI. CDR3 length: 12 amino acids. The CDR3 loop reads CASRAGGYEQFF. CDR3 DNA sequence: TGTGCCAGCAGAGCGGGAGGGTATGAGCAGTTCTTC.

This sequence joins TRBV29-1 and TRBJ1-4; D remains ambiguous. Trimming removed 4 bases at V and 4 bases at J, with 7 bases between. This CDR3 contains 12 residues. CDR1 and CDR2 from the germline V gene are SQVTM and ANQGSEA. The CDR3 DNA reads as TGCAGCGTTGTAGGGATTAATGAAAAACTGTTTTTT. It yields the protein CSVVGINEKLFF.

For this clone: The sample contains more than one DNA sequence encoding this CDR3. The chain joins TRBV30 to TRBJ2-7, with D tentatively TRBD1 (6 bases). Germline CDR1 and CDR2: GTSNPN and SVGIG (reference sequence). The length of the CDR3 is 12 residues. The V end lost 4 bases, the J end lost 2 bases, and 9 bases lay between the germline ends. The CDR3 nucleotides are TGTGCCTGGAAACAGGGCACCTACGAGCAGTACTTC. It encodes CAWKQGTYEQYF.

The chain combines TRBV28 with TRBJ1-5, with D possibly being TRBD1 (6 bases). CDR1 and CDR2 from the germline V gene are MDHEN and SYDVKM. Trimming pared 2 bases from V and 4 bases from J, leaving 21 bases between. The CDR3 sequence is 18 residues long. The CDR3 DNA follows: TGTGCCAGCAGTTTAAGTTCCTCCAAAACAGGGTCGAATCAGCCCCAGCATTTT. This encodes CASSLSSSKTGSNQPQHF. The variable domain in full, with the rest retrieved from reference TRBV28 and TRBJ1-5, is DVKVTQSSRYLVKRTGEKVFLECVQDMDHENMFWYRQDPGLGLRLIYFSYDVKMKEKGDIPEGYSVSREKKERFSLILESASTNQTSMYLCASSLSSSKTGSNQPQHFGDGTRLSIL.

The chain is built from TRBV2 and TRBJ2-7; D remains unclear. The CDR3 sequence is 13 residues long. Trimming cost V 7 bases and J 4 bases, with 14 bases left between them. Germline CDR1 is SNHLY and CDR2 is FYNNEI. The CDR3 region has the DNA TGTGCCAGCAAATACTTAATGGTATACGAGCAGTACTTC. This sequence encodes CASKYLMVYEQYF.

Only one count was recorded for this clone. The J gene is TRBJ2-3, the V gene TRBV5-4, with no clear D. Trimming cost V 0 bases and J 2 bases, with 10 bases left between them. Germline V gene sequence: CDR1 SGHNT, CDR2 YYREEE (reference sequence). This CDR3 has 15 residues. The DNA for the CDR3 is TGTGCCAGCAGCTTGGGAAGGACCCCCACAGATACGCAGTATTTT. It encodes CASSLGRTPTDTQYF.

The chain joins TRBV28 to TRBJ1-5; D not certain. This CDR3 contains 13 residues. Germline values: CDR1 MDHEN, CDR2 SYDVKM. V lost 6 bases, J lost 11 bases, and 17 bases lay in between. The CDR3 nucleotides read TGTGCCAGCAGAAAAAGCAATCAGTGGTCCCAGCATTTT. Translation: CASRKSNQWSQHF.

This clone was picked up one time. The chain joins TRBV19 to TRBJ1-2; D remains ambiguous. Germline CDR1 and CDR2: LNHDA and SQIVND (reference sequence). V was pared by 3 bases and J by 8 bases, with 13 bases between. This CDR3 comprises 13 residues. The CDR3 region has the DNA TGTGCCAGTAGTATGGGAACCCTCGGGGGCTACACCTTC. Amino acids: CASSMGTLGGYTF.

Details on this clone: Other nucleotide sequences from this sample produce the same CDR3. The chain uses TRBV18 and TRBJ1-4; 8 bases match TRBD1. The CDR3 contains 15 residues. Trimming removed 3 bases from V and 4 bases from J; junction bases left unmatched: 4. CDR1 is KGHSH, CDR2 LQKENI, per germline. The chain's CDR3 is CASSPGTGSNEKLFF. CDR3 nucleotides: TGTGCCAGCTCACCGGGGACAGGTAGTAATGAAAAACTGTTTTTT.

This chain links TRBV5-1 with TRBJ2-7; D may be TRBD1 (6 bases). This CDR3 region has 13 residues. CDR1 is SGHRS, CDR2 YFSETQ, per germline. V lost 0 bases to trimming and J lost 8 bases, with 12 bases between them. The CDR3 region has the DNA TGCGCCAGCAGCTTGGTCCCGGACAGTCAGCAGTACTTC. Translating it yields CASSLVPDSQQYF. Filled out from reference TRBV5-1 and TRBJ2-7, the complete variable domain reads KAGVTQTPRYLIKTRGQQVTLSCSPISGHRSVSWYQQTPGQGLQFLFEYFSETQRNKGNFPGRFSGRQFSNSRSEMNVSTLELGDSALYLCASSLVPDSQQYFGPGTRLTVT.

The rearrangement uses TRBV10-2 and TRBJ2-2, with a possible D match to TRBD2 (6 bases). Trimming pared 0 bases from V and 3 bases from J, leaving 11 bases between. CDR1 WSHSY and CDR2 SAAADI come from the germline V gene. The CDR3 has 16 amino acids. CDR3 region: CASSESGGIDTGELFF. CDR3 bases: TGCGCCAGCAGTGAGTCGGGCGGGATCGACACCGGGGAGCTGTTTTTT.

V gene TRBV7-2 combines with J gene TRBJ1-3, with D tentatively TRBD1 (5 bases). Trimming removed 5 bases at V and 4 bases at J, with 12 bases between. Germline lookup yields CDR1 SGHTA and CDR2 FQGNSA. The CDR3 totals 14 residues. CDR3 DNA: TGTGCCAGCAGCGGGGGACTGCCCGGAAACACCATATATTTT. It codes for CASSGGLPGNTIYF.

This chain joins TRBV18 and TRBJ1-5, with 7 bases identical to TRBD1. After removal of 3 bases from V and 2 bases from J, the junction contained 7 bases not matched to a gene. This CDR3 is built from 16 residues. The germline gives CDR1 KGHSH, CDR2 LQKENI. The CDR3 bases are TGTGCCAGCTCACCCCAAGGGGGCGGGGGCAATCAGCCCCAGCATTTT. This translates into CASSPQGGGGNQPQHF.

J is TRBJ2-1 and V is TRBV19; 9 bases are shared with TRBD2. The CDR3 has 16 residues. The germline V gene has CDR1 LNHDA and CDR2 SQIVND (reference sequence). V gave up 2 bases and J gave up 7 bases; unmatched junction bases: 9. The CDR3 reads CASSIWGSGSMNEQFF. CDR3 coding DNA: TGTGCCAGTAGTATATGGGGTAGCGGGAGCATGAATGAGCAGTTCTTC.

As concerns this clone: The sample carries other DNA sequences with the same CDR3. The J gene is TRBJ2-2, the V gene TRBV5-1, with D maybe TRBD1 (5 bases). The CDR3 has 15 residues. Germline V gene lookup returns CDR1 SGHRS and CDR2 YFSETQ. The V end lost 2 bases, the J end lost 4 bases, and 12 bases lay between the germline ends. The CDR3 sequence is CASSLSQGSTGELFF. CDR3 DNA sequence: TGCGCCAGCAGCTTATCCCAGGGAAGCACCGGGGAGCTGTTTTTT.

The J gene is TRBJ1-1, the V gene TRBV14; possible D gene TRBD1, 5 bases. Germline V lookup: CDR1 SGHDN, CDR2 FVKESK. Trimming took off 0 bases at V and 8 bases at J, with 10 bases between the two ends. This CDR3 is 13 amino acids long. In nucleotides, the CDR3 is TGTGCCAGCAGCCAAGATTGGGGGGGAGAAGCTTTCTTT. It translates to CASSQDWGGEAFF.

CDR3 in amino acids: CASSVELLAPEWEQFF. The CDR3 DNA is TGTGCCAGCAGCGTAGAACTCCTAGCGCCCGAGTGGGAGCAGTTCTTC. The chain uses TRBV9 and TRBJ2-1; D perhaps matches TRBD2 (6 bases). In germline, CDR1 is SGDLS, CDR2 YYNGEE. Trimming pared 0 bases from V and 10 bases from J, leaving 20 bases between. CDR3 length: 16 residues.

Turning to this clone: The same CDR3 can be traced to other DNA sequences in this sample. The rearrangement joins TRBV28 to TRBJ2-7, with a tentative D call TRBD2 (5 bases). This CDR3 region has 12 residues. Trimming took 3 bases from V and 4 from J, leaving 7 bases between them. Germline loops: CDR1 MDHEN, CDR2 SYDVKM. CDR3 sequence: CASSFGLYEQYF. CDR3 nucleotides: TGTGCCAGCAGTTTCGGACTTTACGAGCAGTACTTC.

This chain joins TRBV2 and TRBJ2-3, with 7 bases lining up with TRBD1. This CDR3 is built from 12 residues. The V and J ends lost 8 bases and 5 bases, in that order; junction bases with no gene match: 4. CDR1 and CDR2 (germline): SNHLY, FYNNEI. CDR3 amino acids: CASDRDGDTQYF. Here the CDR3 DNA reads TGTGCCAGCGACAGGGATGGAGATACGCAGTATTTT.

This chain uses TRBV19 with TRBJ2-3; TRBD1 is a possible D gene (5 bases). The CDR3 spans 16 residues. Between the trimmed V and J ends, which lost 5 bases and 1 base, there was a span of 16 bases. CDR1 LNHDA and CDR2 SQIVND come from the germline V gene (reference sequence). The CDR3 reads CASSPGITPGTDTQYF. The CDR3 DNA reads TGTGCCAGTAGTCCAGGGATTACACCGGGCACAGATACGCAGTATTTT.

The chain has TRBV15 and TRBJ2-7, with 9 bases fitting TRBD2. CDR1 and CDR2 from the germline V gene are LNHNV and YYDKDF (reference sequence). J gave up 5 bases and V 1 base, and 12 bases lay outside the gene matches. The CDR3 sequence is 17 residues long. The CDR3 DNA reads TGTGCCACCAGCAGAGGCCCCACAATAGCGGGGGTTGACGAGCAGTACTTC. Translating gives CATSRGPTIAGVDEQYF.

Remarks on this clone: This sample also contains other DNA sequences that code for the same CDR3. The chain employs TRBV19 and TRBJ1-5; D unresolved. Germline V gene data show CDR1 as LNHDA and CDR2 as SQIVND (reference sequence). The CDR3 consists of 15 residues. Trimming took 1 base from V and 5 from J, leaving 12 bases between them. The CDR3 reads CASSIVAGVDQPQHF. Written as DNA, the CDR3 is TGTGCCAGTAGTATAGTGGCAGGCGTGGATCAGCCCCAGCATTTT. Looking up the rest from reference TRBV19 and TRBJ1-5 gives the full variable domain: DGGITQSPKYLFRKEGQNVTLSCEQNLNHDAMYWYRQDPGQGLRLIYYSQIVNDFQKGDIAEGYSVSREKKESFPLTVTSAQKNPTAFYLCASSIVAGVDQPQHFGDGTRLSIL.

The rearrangement uses TRBV11-3 and TRBJ2-3; D might be TRBD2 (6 bases). Germline CDR1 and CDR2: SGHNT and YENEEA. V gave up 2 bases and J gave up 2 bases, with 8 bases separating them. This CDR3 is 14 amino acids long. CDR3 in amino acids: CASSLTGATDTQYF. CDR3 coding DNA: TGTGCCAGCAGCTTAACGGGAGCCACAGATACGCAGTATTTT. The full variable domain, with the rest looked up from reference TRBV11-3 and TRBJ2-3, is EAGVVQSPRYKIIEKKQPVAFWCNPISGHNTLYWYLQNLGQGPELLIRYENEEAVDDSQLPKDRFSAERLKGVDSTLKIQPAELGDSAVYLCASSLTGATDTQYFGPGTRLTVL.

This chain connects TRBV11-2 to TRBJ2-7; 10 bases line up with TRBD1. Trimming at V came to 5 bases and at J to 2 bases, leaving 6 bases not matched to a gene. This CDR3 has 15 amino acids. CDR1 SGHAT and CDR2 FQNNGV come from the germline V gene. The CDR3 nucleotides are TGTGCCAGCAGCCGTGGGACAGGGGCCACCTACGAGCAGTACTTC. Amino acids: CASSRGTGATYEQYF.

The V call is TRBV5-5, the J call TRBJ2-5, with D hard to call. The closer fit of TRBJ2-7 to the DNA end suggests the J call may be wrong. CDR1 and CDR2 from the germline V gene are SGHKS and YYEKEE (reference sequence). The CDR3 is 13 residues long. Written as DNA, the CDR3 is TGTGCCAGCAGCTTTCGAGCCCTCTACGAGCAGTACTTC. Protein product: CASSFRALYEQYF.

The chain couples TRBV5-1 to TRBJ1-5; possibly TRBD1 for D (6 bases). V gave up 0 bases and J gave up 7 bases, with 23 bases separating them. Germline lookup yields CDR1 SGHRS and CDR2 YFSETQ. CDR3 length equals 18 residues. The CDR3: CASSLVGDKGGGEQPQHF. The CDR3 nucleotides read TGCGCCAGCAGCTTGGTTGGGGATAAAGGGGGAGGCGAACAGCCCCAGCATTTT.

V and J are TRBV5-1 and TRBJ2-1, with a weak D call TRBD2 (6 bases). The V and J ends lost 4 bases and 0 bases respectively, with 17 bases between them. The germline V gene encodes CDR1 SGHRS and CDR2 YFSETQ. The CDR3 runs to 17 residues. CDR3 sequence: CASSVEGLTVSYNEQFF. DNA for the CDR3: TGCGCCAGCAGCGTAGAGGGACTTACAGTCTCCTACAATGAGCAGTTCTTC.

The chain carries TRBV6-5 and TRBJ1-2; TRBD1 agrees at 9 bases. Losses at the gene ends were 6 bases for V and 8 bases for J; bases not matched to a gene: 7. The CDR3 contains 13 residues. Looked up from germline, CDR1 is MNHEY and CDR2 is SVGAGI. CDR3: CASSRDRAFGYTF. DNA of the CDR3: TGTGCCAGCAGCAGGGACAGGGCTTTCGGCTACACCTTC.

The chain has TRBV28 and TRBJ2-3, with D possibly TRBD1 on 5 matching bases. V was cut by 10 bases and J by 0 bases, with 14 bases left in between. Germline CDR1 MDHEN, CDR2 SYDVKM. CDR3 length: 14 residues. DNA for the CDR3: TGTGCCACCTGCCCGACAGCCAGCACAGATACGCAGTATTTT. Protein: CATCPTASTDTQYF. Combining the CDR3 with reference TRBV28 and TRBJ2-3 gives the whole variable domain DVKVTQSSRYLVKRTGEKVFLECVQDMDHENMFWYRQDPGLGLRLIYFSYDVKMKEKGDIPEGYSVSREKKERFSLILESASTNQTSMYLCATCPTASTDTQYFGPGTRLTVL.